Listed here are 26 T cell receptor beta chains from one sample, sequenced in a study of blood T cell repertoires in COVID-19. Clones were sequenced by immunoSEQ multiplex PCR, and TCRdb holds only the in-frame ones, with some missing. In the table there are 250,000 or so clones, about 80% of which are singletons. Sequenced: PBMCs or T cells enriched from blood (not recorded which). The source of these receptors is a woman between 35 and 50 years old who had been exposed to COVID-19.

The gene calls are TRBV4-1 and TRBJ1-5; D gene uncertain. V gave up 1 base and J gave up 6 bases, with 4 bases separating them. Looked up from germline, CDR1 is MGHRA and CDR2 is YSYEKL. The CDR3 spans 12 residues. The CDR3 loop reads CASSQGSQPQHF. For the CDR3, the DNA is TGCGCCAGCAGCCAAGGGAGTCAGCCCCAGCATTTT.

This chain links TRBV19 with TRBJ1-1, with D possibly being TRBD1 (5 bases). With 7 bases removed from V and 1 base from J, the gap between germline ends came to 13 bases. CDR3 size: 14 residues. In germline, CDR1 is LNHDA, CDR2 SQIVND (reference sequence). CDR3 in DNA: TGTGCCAGTACGCTAGGGGTCCCGAACACTGAAGCTTTCTTT. This encodes CASTLGVPNTEAFF.

V and J are TRBV14 and TRBJ2-3; 7 positions match TRBD2. Germline CDR1 is SGHDN and CDR2 is FVKESK. CDR3 size: 16 residues. After removal of 4 bases from V and 3 bases from J, the junction contained 10 bases not matched to a gene. The CDR3 DNA sequence: TGTGCCAGCAGCCCCCTGCCGGGGGGAGGGACAGATACGCAGTATTTT. This translates into CASSPLPGGGTDTQYF.

This clone was recorded many times. This sequence joins TRBV11-2 and TRBJ2-5; 8 positions agree with TRBD2. This CDR3 spans 16 amino acids. Germline trimming cut 5 bases from V and 4 bases from J; bases unmatched to any gene: 12. Germline assignment: CDR1 SGHAT and CDR2 FQNNGV. The CDR3 DNA is TGTGCCAGCAGCCGGGGCGGGACTAGGGGCCCAGAGACCCAGTACTTC. Its protein is CASSRGGTRGPETQYF. The whole variable domain, filled in from reference TRBV11-2 and TRBJ2-5, reads EAGVAQSPRYKIIEKRQSVAFWCNPISGHATLYWYQQILGQGPKLLIQFQNNGVVDDSQLPKDRFSAERLKGVDSTLKIQPAKLEDSAVYLCASSRGGTRGPETQYFGPGTRLLVL.

V usage is TRBV6-5 and J usage is TRBJ2-7; D gene ambiguous. Germline V lookup: CDR1 MNHEY, CDR2 SVGAGI. This CDR3 contains 12 residues. With 4 bases removed from V and 3 bases from J, the gap between germline ends came to 7 bases. The CDR3 coding sequence is TGTGCCAGCAGTTTGGTTAGCTACGAGCAGTACTTC. Protein product: CASSLVSYEQYF.

The chain employs TRBV10-1 and TRBJ2-3; TRBD2 aligns across 8 bases. The CDR3 is 14 residues long. In germline, CDR1 is WNHNN, CDR2 SYGVQD (reference sequence). J gave up 1 base and V 3 bases, and 0 bases lay outside the gene matches. The CDR3 sequence: CASSEAGGTDTQYF. CDR3 nucleotide sequence: TGCGCCAGCAGTGAAGCGGGGGGCACAGATACGCAGTATTTT.

The chain recombines TRBV7-3 with TRBJ2-1; 9 bases map to TRBD2. Per germline, CDR1 SGHTA and CDR2 FQGTGA. V lost 0 bases to trimming and J lost 10 bases; unmatched junction nucleotides: 13. The length of the CDR3 is 17 residues. As DNA, the CDR3 is TGTGCCAGCAGCTTAACGAGTGGCGGGGGGGCCCAGGAAGAGCAGTTCTTC. Translation gives CASSLTSGGGAQEEQFF.

V is TRBV3-1 (or the pseudogene TRBV3-2) and J is TRBJ2-2; TRBD1 might be the D (6 bases). CDR1 and CDR2 (germline): LGHDT, YNNKEL (reference sequence). Trimming took off 3 bases at V and 9 bases at J, with 26 bases between the two ends. The CDR3 runs 18 residues. The CDR3 here is CASSQGLLGAMVFRELFF. The CDR3 region has the DNA TGTGCCAGCAGCCAGGGTTTGCTGGGGGCGATGGTTTTCAGGGAGCTGTTTTTT.

The chain links TRBV6-5 to TRBJ1-2, with a weak D call TRBD1 (5 bases). This CDR3 has 14 amino acids. CDR1 MNHEY and CDR2 SVGAGI come from the germline V gene. V was clipped by 0 bases and J by 4 bases, with 9 bases between them. CDR3 coding DNA: TGTGCCAGCAGTTACTCCGACAGCCCCTATGGCTACACCTTC. It is translated as CASSYSDSPYGYTF.

This clone was found once. The chain uses TRBV5-1 and TRBJ2-7, with 9 bases lining up with TRBD1. The CDR3 contains 15 residues. Unmatched junction bases numbered 8, after V lost 2 bases and J lost 5 bases. Germline CDR1 and CDR2: SGHRS and YFSETQ. The CDR3 reads CASSLPGQGGDEQYF. DNA of the CDR3: TGCGCCAGCAGCTTACCGGGACAGGGAGGGGACGAGCAGTACTTC.

J is TRBJ1-4 and V is TRBV18; D remains unclear. The V gene lost 6 bases and the J gene lost 2 bases, with 13 bases spanning the gap. CDR1 is KGHSH and CDR2 is LQKENI in the germline V gene. The CDR3 loop spans 15 amino acids. The chain's CDR3 is CASSHSEGTNEKLFF. The CDR3 DNA sequence: TGTGCCAGCTCCCATTCCGAGGGCACTAATGAAAAACTGTTTTTT.

The CDR3 coding sequence is TGTGCCATCAGTGAGGAGGGAGGTTCCATCTCCTATAATTCACCCCTCCACTTT. Translating it yields CAISEEGGSISYNSPLHF. The chain is built from TRBV10-3 and TRBJ1-6, with D unresolved. The CDR3 has 18 residues. The germline V gene encodes CDR1 ENHRY and CDR2 SYGVKD. V shed 2 bases and J shed 0 bases, with 14 bases lying between them.

The chain joins TRBV7-2 to TRBJ1-6, with TRBD1 matching 11 bases. CDR1 is SGHTA, CDR2 FQGNSA, per germline. The CDR3 spans 18 residues. V lost 5 bases and J lost 9; bases outside the gene matches: 15. The DNA of the CDR3 is TGTGCCAGCAGCATCGGGACAGGGGGTGGGAGTATTAGTTCACCCCTCCACTTT. It codes for CASSIGTGGGSISSPLHF.

The chain uses TRBV7-9 and TRBJ1-6; 7 bases align to TRBD1. With V trimmed by 2 bases and J by 7 bases, 11 bases remained unmatched. Germline loops: CDR1 SEHNR, CDR2 FQNEAQ (reference sequence). The CDR3 has 17 residues. The CDR3 bases are TGTGCCAGCAGCTTATCAACGAGACAGGGTTCAAATTCACCCCTCCACTTT. Its protein product is CASSLSTRQGSNSPLHF.

V is TRBV27 and J is TRBJ2-7; possible D gene TRBD1, 5 bases. The ends were cut back, 7 bases at V and 2 bases at J, with 12 bases in the middle. This CDR3 is 13 amino acids long. Per the germline V gene, CDR1 is MNHEY and CDR2 is SMNVEV (reference sequence). As DNA, the CDR3 is TGTGCCAGCATGGCCAGGGCCGCCTACGAGCAGTACTTC. The encoded protein is CASMARAAYEQYF.

The genes are TRBV11-1 and TRBJ1-4, with no clear D. V was pared by 5 bases and J by 8 bases, with 21 bases between. Per the germline V gene, CDR1 is SGHAT and CDR2 is FQDESV (reference sequence). This CDR3 is 16 amino acids long. The CDR3 loop reads CASSQRSASGGEKLFF. CDR3 DNA: TGTGCCAGCAGCCAACGATCGGCCTCCGGAGGGGAAAAACTGTTTTTT.

CDR3 loop: CASSDLGQVDNTEAFF. In DNA form, the CDR3 reads TGTGCCAGTAGCGACCTTGGACAGGTAGATAACACTGAAGCTTTCTTT. The rearrangement joins TRBV19 to TRBJ1-1, with TRBD1 identical over 7 bases. There are 16 residues in the CDR3. The trim removed 6 bases at V and 2 bases at J, leaving 12 bases unmatched. Germline V gene lookup returns CDR1 LNHDA and CDR2 SQIVND (reference sequence).

This clone was detected only once. CDR3 DNA sequence: TGTGCCAGCAGTTACTTCCAGGATGAGCAGTACTTC. As protein: CASSYFQDEQYF. The chain links TRBV6-5 to TRBJ2-7; D unclear. V gave up 1 base and J gave up 7 bases, with 8 bases separating them. Germline CDR1 MNHEY, CDR2 SVGAGI. The CDR3 has 12 residues.

The V and J genes are TRBV10-3 and TRBJ1-1; TRBD1 matches at 12 bases. The CDR3 sequence is 15 residues long. Germline V gene data show CDR1 as ENHRY and CDR2 as SYGVKD. The V segment lost 6 bases and the J segment 4 bases; nucleotides outside the gene matches: 6. DNA for the CDR3: TGTGCCATCAGCCCCCGGGACAGGGGGCTCACTGAAGCTTTCTTT. Protein: CAISPRDRGLTEAFF.

The CDR3 here is CSVQLVENTIYF. As DNA, the CDR3 is TGCAGCGTCCAACTGGTAGAAAACACCATATATTTT. The chain is built from TRBV29-1 and TRBJ1-3; D ambiguous. There are 12 residues in the CDR3. Germline CDR1 and CDR2: SQVTM and ANQGSEA. With 6 bases removed from V and 6 bases from J, the gap between germline ends came to 12 bases.

The chain has TRBV7-3 and TRBJ1-1, with D unresolved. V lost 0 bases to trimming and J lost 5 bases, with 22 bases between them. This CDR3 region has 18 residues. The germline CDR1 and CDR2 sequences are SGHTA and FQGTGA. The CDR3 DNA is TGTGCCAGCAGCTTAACGATAGGGCCAATAATAGGAGGAACTGAAGCTTTCTTT. It is translated as CASSLTIGPIIGGTEAFF.

The V gene is TRBV18, the J gene TRBJ2-1; 7 positions agree with TRBD1. V shed 4 bases and J 5 bases; nucleotides not matched to a gene: 8. The germline V gene encodes CDR1 KGHSH and CDR2 LQKENI. The CDR3 sequence is 15 residues long. The CDR3 is CASSLNRGQNNEQFF. The CDR3 DNA follows: TGTGCCAGCTCACTAAACAGGGGACAAAACAATGAGCAGTTCTTC. Full variable domain (missing parts from reference TRBV18 and TRBJ2-1): NAGVMQNPRHLVRRRGQEARLRCSPMKGHSHVYWYRQLPEEGLKFMVYLQKENIIDESGMPKERFSAEFPKEGPSILRIQQVVRGDSAAYFCASSLNRGQNNEQFFGPGTRLTVL.

This rearrangement joins TRBV5-1 to TRBJ2-7, with a tentative D call TRBD1 (6 bases). The CDR3 is 14 residues long. The V and J ends lost 4 bases and 2 bases respectively, with 13 bases between them. Germline CDR1 SGHRS, CDR2 YFSETQ. The CDR3 spells CASSVQGTAYEQYF. The CDR3 DNA sequence: TGCGCCAGCAGCGTACAGGGAACCGCCTACGAGCAGTACTTC.

V usage is TRBV7-8 and J usage is TRBJ2-2; TRBD1 aligns across 9 bases. Unmatched junction bases numbered 7, after V lost 5 bases and J lost 0 bases. This CDR3 contains 17 residues. CDR1 is SGHVS, CDR2 FQNEAQ, per germline. The CDR3 here is CASSLRDRVPNTGELFF. The CDR3 DNA reads as TGTGCCAGCAGCCTAAGGGACAGGGTTCCGAACACCGGGGAGCTGTTTTTT.

The table lists this clone with a count of one. A junction boundary mismatches the germline segment, possibly from a read error. The chain combines TRBV28 with TRBJ1-1; TRBD1 might be the D (5 bases). The CDR3 contains 13 residues. The V gene's germline CDR1 is MDHEN and CDR2 SYDVKM. For the CDR3, the DNA is TGTGCCAGCAGCTCGGCCGGGACGGGGGATGTTTTTTTT. As protein: CASSSAGTGDVFF.

The chain has TRBV18 and TRBJ1-2; TRBD1 is a possible D gene (5 bases). Germline V gives CDR1 KGHSH, CDR2 LQKENI. Trimming pared 2 bases from V and 3 bases from J, leaving 13 bases between. The CDR3 spans 15 residues. The DNA of the CDR3 is TGTGCCAGCTCACCAAGCGTTCAAGGGGACTATGGCTACACCTTC. This gives the protein CASSPSVQGDYGYTF.